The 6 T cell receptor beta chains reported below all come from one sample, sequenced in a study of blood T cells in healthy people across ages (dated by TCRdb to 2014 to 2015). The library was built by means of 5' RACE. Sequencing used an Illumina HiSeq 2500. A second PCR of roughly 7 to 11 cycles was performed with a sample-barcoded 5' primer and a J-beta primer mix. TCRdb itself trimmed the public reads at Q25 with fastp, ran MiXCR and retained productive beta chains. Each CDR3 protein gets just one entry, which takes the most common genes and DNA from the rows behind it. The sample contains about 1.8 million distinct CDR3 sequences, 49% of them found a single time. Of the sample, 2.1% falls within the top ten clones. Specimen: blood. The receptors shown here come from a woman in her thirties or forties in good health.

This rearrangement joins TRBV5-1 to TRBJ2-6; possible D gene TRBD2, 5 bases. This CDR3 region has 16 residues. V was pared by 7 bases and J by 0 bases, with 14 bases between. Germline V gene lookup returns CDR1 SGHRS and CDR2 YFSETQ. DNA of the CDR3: TGCGCCAGCGCCCAAACGGGGAGCTCTGGGGCCAACGTCCTGACTTTC. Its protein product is CASAQTGSSGANVLTF.

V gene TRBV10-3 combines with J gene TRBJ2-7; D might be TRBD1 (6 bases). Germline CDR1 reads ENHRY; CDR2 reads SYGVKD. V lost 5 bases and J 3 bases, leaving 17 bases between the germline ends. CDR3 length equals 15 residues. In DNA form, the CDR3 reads TGTGCCATCAGTTCGGACAGACCCTCTAACTACGAGCAGTACTTC. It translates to CAISSDRPSNYEQYF.

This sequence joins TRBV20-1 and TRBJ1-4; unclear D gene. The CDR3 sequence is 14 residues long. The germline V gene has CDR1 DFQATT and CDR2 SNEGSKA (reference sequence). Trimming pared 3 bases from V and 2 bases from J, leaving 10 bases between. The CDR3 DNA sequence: TGCAGTGCTAGGGTTCTTGGTACTAATGAAAAACTGTTTTTT. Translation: CSARVLGTNEKLFF.

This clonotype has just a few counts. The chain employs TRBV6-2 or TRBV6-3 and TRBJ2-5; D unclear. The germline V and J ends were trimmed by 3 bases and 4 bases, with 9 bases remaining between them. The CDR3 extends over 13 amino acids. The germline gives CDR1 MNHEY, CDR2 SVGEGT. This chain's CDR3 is CASSYWGGETQYF. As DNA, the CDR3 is TGTGCCAGCAGTTATTGGGGTGGAGAGACCCAGTACTTC.

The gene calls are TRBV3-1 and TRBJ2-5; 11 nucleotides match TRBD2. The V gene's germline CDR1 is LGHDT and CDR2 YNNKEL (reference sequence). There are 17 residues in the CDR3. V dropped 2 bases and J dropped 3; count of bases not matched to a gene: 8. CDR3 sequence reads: CASSQIATSGGEETQYF. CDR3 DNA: TGTGCCAGCAGCCAAATCGCCACTAGCGGGGGAGAAGAGACCCAGTACTTC.

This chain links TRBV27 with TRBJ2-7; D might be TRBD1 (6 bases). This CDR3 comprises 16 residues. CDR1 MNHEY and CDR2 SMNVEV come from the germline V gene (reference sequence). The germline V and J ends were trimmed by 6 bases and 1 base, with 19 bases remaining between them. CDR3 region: CASRGASQGWSYEQYF. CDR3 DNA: TGTGCCAGCAGAGGGGCGAGTCAGGGGTGGTCCTACGAGCAGTACTTC.